One and the same sample provided the 4 T cell receptor beta chains below, sequenced in a study of regulatory T cells in long-lasting Graves disease. Described time point: persistent/refractory GD, antithyroid drugs over 5 years with positive TRAb. RNA extracted from PBMCs served as the sequencing template. Libraries of TCR beta came from iRepertoire HTBI primers plus Arm-PCR of CDR3 regions. TCRdb re-derived calls from the multiplex PCR reads in MiXCR, one entry per CDR3 protein. The table lists more than 650,000 distinct CDR3 sequences, approximately 29% of them singletons, with roughly 41% in the top ten. Source: peripheral blood mononuclear cells (PBMCs), taken when the disease was refractory, from a patient treated with antithyroid drugs. Source of these receptors: a female donor with Graves disease.

Details on this clonotype: Its ends do not fully match the called genes, so a read error is possible. This sequence joins TRBV13 and TRBJ2-5; 7 bases map to TRBD2. The CDR3 runs to 15 residues. The germline gives CDR1 PRHDT, CDR2 FYEKMQ (reference sequence). CDR3 protein: CASSTWSGEGETQYF. The CDR3 nucleotides read TGCGCCAGCAGCACCTGGAGCGGGGAGGGAGAGACCCAGTACTTC.

V is TRBV7-9 and J is TRBJ1-4; a possible D gene is TRBD1 (5 bases). V was clipped by 5 bases and J by 0 bases, with 13 bases between them. The CDR3 covers 16 residues. CDR1 and CDR2 from the germline V gene are SEHNR and FQNEAQ (reference sequence). The CDR3 region has the DNA TGTGCCAGCAGCCCCCAGGGACCTACAACTAATGAAAAACTGTTTTTT. Translation: CASSPQGPTTNEKLFF.

This clonotype was seen a handful of times. This chain uses TRBV11-2 with TRBJ2-1; 9 nucleotides agree with TRBD2. Germline-derived CDR1 and CDR2 are SGHAT and FQNNGV. There are 14 residues in the CDR3. J gave up 7 bases and V 5 bases, and 6 bases lay outside the gene matches. Here the CDR3 DNA reads TGTGCCAGCAGCGACGGACTAGCGAGGAATGAGCAGTTCTTC. It is translated as CASSDGLARNEQFF. The full variable domain, its missing parts supplied by reference TRBV11-2 and TRBJ2-1, is EAGVAQSPRYKIIEKRQSVAFWCNPISGHATLYWYQQILGQGPKLLIQFQNNGVVDDSQLPKDRFSAERLKGVDSTLKIQPAKLEDSAVYLCASSDGLARNEQFFGPGTRLTVL.

This clonotype was counted between two and nine times. V usage is TRBV20-1 and J usage is TRBJ1-2, with D unresolved. Trimming stripped 4 bases from V and 5 bases from J, with 14 bases between. CDR1 is DFQATT and CDR2 is SNEGSKA in the germline V gene (reference sequence). The CDR3 sequence is 13 residues long. The CDR3 coding sequence is TGCAGTGCTACGGCGGCGAATGCGTATGGCTACACCTTC. Protein product: CSATAANAYGYTF.